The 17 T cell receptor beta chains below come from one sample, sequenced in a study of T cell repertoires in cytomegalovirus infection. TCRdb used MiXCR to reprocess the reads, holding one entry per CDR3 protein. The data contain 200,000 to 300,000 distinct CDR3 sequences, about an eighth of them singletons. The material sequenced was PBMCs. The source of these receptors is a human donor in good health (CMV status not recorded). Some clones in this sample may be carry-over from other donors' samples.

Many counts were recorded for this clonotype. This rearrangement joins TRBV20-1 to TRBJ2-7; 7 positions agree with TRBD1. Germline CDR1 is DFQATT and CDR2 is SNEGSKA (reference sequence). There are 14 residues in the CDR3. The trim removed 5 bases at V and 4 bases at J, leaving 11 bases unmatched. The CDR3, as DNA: TGCAGTGCTCCCCGACAGGGCAGTGGGTACGAGCAGTACTTC. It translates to CSAPRQGSGYEQYF.

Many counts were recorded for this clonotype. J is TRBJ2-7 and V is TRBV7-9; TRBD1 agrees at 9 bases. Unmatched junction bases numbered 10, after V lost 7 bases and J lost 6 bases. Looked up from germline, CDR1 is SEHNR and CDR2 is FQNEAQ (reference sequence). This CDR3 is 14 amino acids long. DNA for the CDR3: TGTGCCAGCAACCAAGGGACAGGGCTCGGCGAGCAGTACTTC. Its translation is CASNQGTGLGEQYF.

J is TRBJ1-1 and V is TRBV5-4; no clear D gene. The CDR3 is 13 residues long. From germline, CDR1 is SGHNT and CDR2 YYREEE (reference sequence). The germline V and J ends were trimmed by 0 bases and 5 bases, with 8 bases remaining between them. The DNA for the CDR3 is TGTGCCAGCAGCTTGGACAGTTGGACTGAAGCTTTCTTT. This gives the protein CASSLDSWTEAFF.

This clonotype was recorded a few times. The CDR3 DNA reads TGTGCCAGCAGTTACTCGGGTCGGGCGAACACTGAAGCTTTCTTT. Translated, it gives CASSYSGRANTEAFF. This chain links TRBV6-2 or TRBV6-3 with TRBJ1-1; D remains unclear. CDR1 is MNHEY and CDR2 is SVGEGT in the germline V gene. The CDR3 sequence is 15 residues long. V dropped 0 bases and J dropped 1 base, with 9 bases sitting between them.

CDR3 bases: TGCGCCAGCAGCCAAGTTCTGGGGTTCAATCAGCCCCAGCATTTT. Amino acids: CASSQVLGFNQPQHF. The chain recombines TRBV4-1 with TRBJ1-5, with unresolved D. CDR1 is MGHRA and CDR2 is YSYEKL in the germline V gene. The CDR3 has 15 residues. Trimming shortened V by 1 base and J by 3 bases, and 10 bases separated the two germline ends.

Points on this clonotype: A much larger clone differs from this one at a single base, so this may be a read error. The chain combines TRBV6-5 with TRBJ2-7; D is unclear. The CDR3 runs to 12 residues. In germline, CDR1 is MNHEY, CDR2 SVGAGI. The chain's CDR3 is CASSELGYDQYF. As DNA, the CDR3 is TGTGCCAGCAGTGAATTGGGTTACGATCAGTACTTC.

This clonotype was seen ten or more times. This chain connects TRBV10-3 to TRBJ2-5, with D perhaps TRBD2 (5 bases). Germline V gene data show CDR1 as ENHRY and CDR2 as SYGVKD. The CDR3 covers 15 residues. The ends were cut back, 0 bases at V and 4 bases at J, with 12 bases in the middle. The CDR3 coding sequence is TGTGCCATCAGTGAGTCGAACCCGGGATCAGAGACCCAGTACTTC. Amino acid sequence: CAISESNPGSETQYF.

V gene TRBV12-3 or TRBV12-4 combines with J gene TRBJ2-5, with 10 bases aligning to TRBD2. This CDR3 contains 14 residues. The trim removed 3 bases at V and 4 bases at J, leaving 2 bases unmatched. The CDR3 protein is CASSFTSGIETQYF. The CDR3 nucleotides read TGTGCCAGCAGTTTCACTAGCGGGATAGAGACCCAGTACTTC.

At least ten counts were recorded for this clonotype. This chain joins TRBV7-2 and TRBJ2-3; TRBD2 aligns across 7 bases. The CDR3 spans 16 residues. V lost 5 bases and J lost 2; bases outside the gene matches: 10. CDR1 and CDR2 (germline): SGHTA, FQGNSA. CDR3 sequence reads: CASSARQRGPTDTQYF. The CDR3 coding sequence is TGTGCCAGCAGCGCACGACAGCGGGGCCCCACAGATACGCAGTATTTT.

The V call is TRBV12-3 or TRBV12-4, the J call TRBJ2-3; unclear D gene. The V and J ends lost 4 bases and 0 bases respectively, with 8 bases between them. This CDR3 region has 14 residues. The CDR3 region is CASSSVESTDTQYF. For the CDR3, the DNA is TGTGCCAGCAGTTCGGTAGAAAGCACAGATACGCAGTATTTT.

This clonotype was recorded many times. CDR3 nucleotides: TGTGCCAGCAGCTCCAGAGGCGGACTAACTAACATTCAGTACTTC. This sequence encodes CASSSRGGLTNIQYF. The V gene is TRBV7-2, the J gene TRBJ2-4; TRBD2 is a possible D gene (6 bases). Per the germline V gene, CDR1 is SGHTA and CDR2 is FQGNSA. The CDR3 loop spans 15 amino acids. Trimming left V 4 bases short and J 7 bases short, with 17 bases between.

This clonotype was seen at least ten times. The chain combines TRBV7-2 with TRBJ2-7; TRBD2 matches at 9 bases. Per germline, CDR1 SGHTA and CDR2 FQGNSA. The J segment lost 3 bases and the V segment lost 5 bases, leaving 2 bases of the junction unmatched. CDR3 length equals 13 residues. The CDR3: CASSRLAVYEQYF. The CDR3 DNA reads TGTGCCAGCAGCCGACTAGCGGTCTACGAGCAGTACTTC.

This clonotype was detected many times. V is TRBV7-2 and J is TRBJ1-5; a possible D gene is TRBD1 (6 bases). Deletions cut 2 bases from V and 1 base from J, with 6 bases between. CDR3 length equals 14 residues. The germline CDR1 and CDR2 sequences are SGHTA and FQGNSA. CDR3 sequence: CASSLTGSNQPQHF. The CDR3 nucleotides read TGTGCCAGCAGCTTAACAGGGAGCAATCAGCCCCAGCATTTT.

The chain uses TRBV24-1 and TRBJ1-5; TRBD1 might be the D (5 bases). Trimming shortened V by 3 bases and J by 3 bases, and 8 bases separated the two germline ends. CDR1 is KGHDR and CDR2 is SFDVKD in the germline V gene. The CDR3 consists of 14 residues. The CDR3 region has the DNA TGTGCCACCAGTGATGACAGATTCAATCAGCCCCAGCATTTT. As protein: CATSDDRFNQPQHF.

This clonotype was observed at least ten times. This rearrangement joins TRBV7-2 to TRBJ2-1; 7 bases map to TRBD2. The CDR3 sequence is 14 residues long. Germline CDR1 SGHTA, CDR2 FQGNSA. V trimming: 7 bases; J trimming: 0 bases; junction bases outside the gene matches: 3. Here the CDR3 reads CASISGPSYNEQFF. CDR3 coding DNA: TGTGCCAGCATTAGCGGGCCCTCCTACAATGAGCAGTTCTTC. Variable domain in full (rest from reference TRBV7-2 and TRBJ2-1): GAGVSQSPSNKVTEKGKDVELRCDPISGHTALYWYRQSLGQGLEFLIYFQGNSAPDKSGLPSDRFSAERTGGSVSTLTIQRTQQEDSAVYLCASISGPSYNEQFFGPGTRLTVL.

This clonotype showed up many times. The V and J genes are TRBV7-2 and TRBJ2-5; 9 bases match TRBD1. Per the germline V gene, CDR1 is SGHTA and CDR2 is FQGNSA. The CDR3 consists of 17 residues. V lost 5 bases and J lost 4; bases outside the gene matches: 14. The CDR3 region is CASSPLALTGGGETQYF. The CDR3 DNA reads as TGTGCCAGCAGCCCACTGGCCCTGACAGGGGGAGGAGAGACCCAGTACTTC. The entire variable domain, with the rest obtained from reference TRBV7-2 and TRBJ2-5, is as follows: GAGVSQSPSNKVTEKGKDVELRCDPISGHTALYWYRQSLGQGLEFLIYFQGNSAPDKSGLPSDRFSAERTGGSVSTLTIQRTQQEDSAVYLCASSPLALTGGGETQYFGPGTRLLVL.

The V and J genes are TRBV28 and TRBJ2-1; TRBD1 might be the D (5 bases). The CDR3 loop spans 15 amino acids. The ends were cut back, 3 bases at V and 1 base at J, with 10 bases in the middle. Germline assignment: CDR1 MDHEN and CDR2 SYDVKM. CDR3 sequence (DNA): TGTGCCAGCAGTTTGGACAATCTTTCCTACAATGAGCAGTTCTTC. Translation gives CASSLDNLSYNEQFF.